A selection of T cell receptor beta chains follows, all from one sample in a study of control samples from healthy donors and cancer patients. The repertoire was sequenced with immunoSEQ multiplex PCR; TCRdb's copy has only in-frame clones and lacks some. The data hold 140,000 to 150,000 clones, with approximately 93% observed a single time. Sequences were obtained from blood. These receptors were taken from a man aged 18 to 29 in good health. Each CDR3 is given with its conserved first and last residue. The order of the fields is clone size, V gene, J gene, D gene, CDR3 protein, CDR3 DNA. D genes are given only for firm matches. The size of a clone is reported for some rows only, either as once, few or many, or as a class for expanded clones.

-,TRBV2,TRBJ1-6,-,CASSGDVNSPLHF,TGTGCCAGCAGTGGGGACGTAAATTCACCCCTCCACTTT
-,TRBV4-1,TRBJ1-2,-,CASSQVGVPSWGYTF,TGCGCCAGCAGCCAAGTCGGGGTCCCTTCATGGGGCTACACCTTC
-,TRBV27,TRBJ2-7,TRBD1,CASSLGQGTYEQYF,TGTGCCAGCAGTCTCGGACAGGGCACCTACGAGCAGTACTTC
once,TRBV7-2,TRBJ2-5,-,CASSLAETQYF,TGTGCCAGCAGCTTAGCTGAGACCCAGTACTTC
-,TRBV24-1,TRBJ2-1,TRBD2,CATSDVKTSGRANEQFF,TGTGCCACCAGTGACGTAAAAACTAGCGGGAGGGCCAATGAGCAGTTCTTC
once,TRBV19,TRBJ2-3,TRBD2,CASSPRVAGVSDTQYF,TGTGCCAGTAGCCCCCGGGTAGCGGGAGTATCAGATACGCAGTATTTT
-,TRBV18,TRBJ1-1,-,CASSPNRGEDTEAFF,TGTGCCAGCTCACCGAACCGGGGCGAAGATACTGAAGCTTTCTTT
-,TRBV30,TRBJ1-1,-,CAWNVAGWTEAFF,TGTGCCTGGAATGTAGCAGGCTGGACTGAAGCTTTCTTT
-,TRBV27,TRBJ2-7,-,CASSFPGDEQYF,TGTGCCAGCAGTTTTCCAGGGGACGAGCAGTACTTC
-,TRBV28,TRBJ2-2,-,CASSLIAGELFF,TGTGCCAGCAGTTTAATCGCCGGGGAGCTGTTTTTT
-,TRBV27,TRBJ2-4,-,CASSFSRKNIQYF,TGTGCCAGCAGTTTTTCCAGGAAAAACATTCAGTACTTC
-,TRBV7-2,TRBJ1-6,TRBD1,CASSPDRGSLHF,TGTGCCAGCAGCCCAGACAGGGGGTCCCTCCACTTT
-,TRBV14,TRBJ2-3,-,CASSQDQGGRTDTQYF,TGTGCCAGCAGCCAAGATCAGGGGGGTCGCACAGATACGCAGTATTTT
-,TRBV10-3,TRBJ1-4,-,CAISESGYTGANEKLFF,TGTGCCATCAGTGAGTCGGGTTACACCGGGGCTAATGAAAAACTGTTTTTT
-,TRBV18,TRBJ2-7,-,CASSDLGGTYEQYF,TGTGCCAGCTCAGACCTTGGCGGAACCTACGAGCAGTACTTC
-,TRBV7-3,TRBJ1-1,-,CASSLNAGYTEAFF,TGTGCCAGCAGCTTAAATGCAGGGTACACTGAAGCTTTCTTT
-,TRBV27,TRBJ1-4,-,CASSPSGTLLEKLFF,TGTGCCAGCAGTCCTTCCGGGACACTGCTCGAAAAACTGTTTTTT
-,TRBV5-4,TRBJ2-1,TRBD2,CASSLSTWTSGGYNEQFF,TGTGCCAGCAGTCTTTCTACTTGGACTAGCGGGGGTTACAATGAGCAGTTCTTC
few,TRBV29-1,TRBJ1-5,TRBD1,CSVETGGGQPQHF,TGCAGCGTTGAAACAGGGGGAGGTCAGCCCCAGCATTTT
-,TRBV10-1,TRBJ2-7,TRBD2,CASSPSGGVYEQYF,TGCGCCAGCAGTCCTAGCGGGGGCGTTTACGAGCAGTACTTC
-,TRBV2,TRBJ2-2,-,CASTPGGANTGELFF,TGTGCCAGCACCCCAGGAGGGGCGAACACCGGGGAGCTGTTTTTT
-,TRBV5-1,TRBJ2-7,-,CASSLDSTAYEQYF,TGCGCCAGCAGCTTGGATTCTACGGCCTACGAGCAGTACTTC
-,TRBV30,TRBJ2-1,-,CAWSTAVSYNEQFF,TGTGCCTGGAGTACGGCGGTCTCCTACAATGAGCAGTTCTTC
once,TRBV19,TRBJ2-4,-,CASSIFPRGELFIQYF,TGTGCCAGTAGTATCTTCCCCCGCGGGGAGCTTTTCATTCAGTACTTC
-,TRBV10-1,TRBJ1-1,TRBD1,CASSEIQGGRTEAFF,TGCGCCAGCAGTGAGATACAGGGGGGAAGGACTGAAGCTTTCTTT
-,TRBV27,TRBJ2-2,-,CASSSYTGELFF,TGTGCCAGCAGTTCCTACACCGGGGAGCTGTTTTTT
once,TRBV14,TRBJ1-2,-,CASSQDRRRRRIGNYGYTF,TGTGCCAGCAGCCAAGATAGACGGCGGCGAAGAATTGGGAACTATGGCTACACCTTC
-,TRBV6-5,TRBJ1-2,TRBD1,CASTLGAGTGYGYTF,TGTGCCAGCACCTTGGGTGCTGGGACAGGGTATGGCTACACCTTC